The clone carrying this T cell receptor (beta chain) is classed as medium-sized (0.01 to 0.1%). Its antigen is not identified. The data were taken from a study of siplizumab effects on memory and regulatory T cells. Study-level results: A minor share of alloreactive clones matched unstimulated subsets. Naive T cells looked more diverse than memory cells, and they looked like major contributors to the alloresponse. There was no confirmation of the suppressive function of proliferating Tregs from siplizumab cultures.

The assay covered 95,000 to 100,000 TCR templates per sample. Method: immunoSEQ multiplex PCR; TCRdb's copy keeps in-frame clones and lacks some. The sample yields about 82,000 clones, roughly 87% seen once. The CDR3 totals 15 residues. The ends lost 3 bases at V and 5 bases at J; junction bases unmatched: 6. In germline, CDR1 is MGHRA, CDR2 YSYEKL. The receptor was derived from a human donor in good health. Sequencing was done on a sample of Tregs sorted from blood. The rearrangement uses TRBV4-1 and TRBJ1-5; 8 bases map to TRBD1. The CDR3 region is CASSQGGQGYQPQHF. In DNA, the CDR3 is TGCGCCAGCAGCCAGGGAGGACAGGGCTATCAGCCCCAGCATTTT.